A selection of T cell receptor beta chains follows, all from one sample in a study of shared clonotypes between healthy human individuals. The method was immunoSEQ multiplex PCR; TCRdb's version includes in-frame clones alone and lacks a portion of them. The table lists 2 million or so clones, over 85% of them singletons. Sequences were obtained from naive CD8+ T cells sorted from blood. The origin of the receptors is a man younger than 30 in good health. The CDR3 runs from the conserved cysteine through the conserved F or W. The D gene is left open where the match is weak. Clone size is given for some rows only: seen once, a few or many times, or a class if the clone is expanded.

clone_size j_call d_call v_call cdr3_nt cdr3_aa
. TRBJ1-5 . TRBV27 TGTGCCAGCAGTTTATTCCCGGACCGGGGGTCCCAGCATTTT CASSLFPDRGSQHF
. TRBJ2-7 . TRBV5-6 TGTGCCAGCAGCTCCTTAAATTACGAGCAGTACTTC CASSSLNYEQYF
. TRBJ2-3 TRBD1 TRBV28 TGTGCCAGCAGCTCCAACCATGAGACAGGGGTCACAGATACGCAGTATTTT CASSSNHETGVTDTQYF
few TRBJ1-3 . TRBV5-4 TGTGCCAGCAGCTCCGTAAGCTCTGGAAACACCATATATTTT CASSSVSSGNTIYF
. TRBJ1-6 . TRBV30 TGTGCCTGGAGTGCCCCATCCGGAATTTATAATTCACCCCTCCACTTT CAWSAPSGIYNSPLHF
. TRBJ2-7 . TRBV5-1 TGCGCCAGCAGCTTGTTCCTAGGACACTACGAGCAGTACTTC CASSLFLGHYEQYF
. TRBJ1-2 . TRBV13 TGTGCCAGCAGCTTTTATCAGGGTGGCTATGGCTACACCTTC CASSFYQGGYGYTF
once TRBJ2-7 . TRBV28 TGTGCCAGCAGTCCCCTTCGGGGTTCCTACGAGCAGTACTTC CASSPLRGSYEQYF
. TRBJ2-3 . TRBV28 TGTGCCAGCAGTTGGGGGGGGCCTACGGATACGCAGTATTTT CASSWGGPTDTQYF
once TRBJ2-1 . TRBV27 TGTGCCAGCGGTGCGGGGATCAATGAGCAGTTCTTC CASGAGINEQFF
. TRBJ2-1 . TRBV6-1 TGTGCCAGAGCCCCGTATTTTAACAATGAGCAGTTCTTC CARAPYFNNEQFF
once TRBJ2-5 TRBD2 TRBV10-3 TGTGCCATCAGTGAGTGGACTAGCGGCCAAGAGACCCAGTACTTC CAISEWTSGQETQYF
. TRBJ2-2 . TRBV30 TGTGCCTGGGCCACAGGGAACACCGGGGAGCTGTTTTTT CAWATGNTGELFF
. TRBJ1-6 . TRBV4-1 TGCGCCAGCAGCCAAGATCGGAGAGGAGGCGCCTATAATTCACCCCTCCACTTT CASSQDRRGGAYNSPLHF
. TRBJ1-1 . TRBV13 TGTGCCAGCAGCTCCCTGGGTGCAGGGAATACTGAAGCTTTCTTT CASSSLGAGNTEAFF
. TRBJ1-2 . TRBV13 TGTGCCAGCACCATGGGCGGGGACTTCTATGGCTACACCTTC CASTMGGDFYGYTF
once TRBJ1-6 . TRBV11-2 TGTGCCAGCAGCTTAGAGCGGAGGGTCCATTCACCCCTCCACTTT CASSLERRVHSPLHF
. TRBJ2-1 TRBD2 TRBV7-6 TGTGCCAGCAGCTTAGCTGGCGGGAGGGGTATGGGTGAGCAGTTCTTC CASSLAGGRGMGEQFF
. TRBJ2-7 . TRBV27 TGTGCCAGCAGTTCCCGACAGGCCGAGCAGTACTTC CASSSRQAEQYF
. TRBJ2-7 . TRBV28 TGTGCCAGCAGTTTGTCTCGGGGCTCCTACGAGCAGTACTTC CASSLSRGSYEQYF
. TRBJ2-7 . TRBV18 TGTGCCAGCTCACCCGGTACGCGGAACTACGAGCAGTACTTC CASSPGTRNYEQYF
once TRBJ2-1 TRBD2 TRBV9 TGTGCCAGCAGCGCGGGGACTAGCGGGGTGAGGGAGTTCTTC CASSAGTSGVREFF
. TRBJ2-7 . TRBV11-2 TGTGCCAGCAGCTTTCTCGAGCAGTACTTC CASSFLEQYF
. TRBJ2-1 TRBD2 TRBV9 TGTGCCAGCAGCGTAGGACTAGCCAATGAGCAGTTCTTC CASSVGLANEQFF
. TRBJ2-2 . TRBV6-5 TGTGCCAGCAGTTACTCCTCCAGCTGGGGCACCGGGGAGCTGTTTTTT CASSYSSSWGTGELFF
. TRBJ2-7 . TRBV6-5 TGTGCCAGCACCGGGGACTTGGAGCAGTACTTC CASTGDLEQYF
. TRBJ2-1 TRBD2 TRBV6-5 TGTGCCAGCAGTTACTCGGTAGCGGGAGCCTACAATGAGCAGTTCTTC CASSYSVAGAYNEQFF
. TRBJ1-2 TRBD1 TRBV29-1 TGCAGCGTACCGGACAGGGGCCCTAACTATGGCTACACCTTC CSVPDRGPNYGYTF
. TRBJ2-1 . TRBV7-8 TGTGCCAGCAGCTTCCAAGACAATGAGCAGTTCTTC CASSFQDNEQFF
. TRBJ1-4 . TRBV7-3 TGTGCCAGCAGCTCCCACCCTAATAATATCGGGACTAATGAAAAACTGTTTTTT CASSSHPNNIGTNEKLFF
. TRBJ2-7 TRBD1 TRBV4-3 TGCGCCAGCAGCCAAGATGCTGGACAGGGGGCCTACGAGCAGTACTTC CASSQDAGQGAYEQYF
. TRBJ2-5 . TRBV27 TGTGCCAGCAGTCCCCCCGAGGGGACCCAGTACTTC CASSPPEGTQYF
. TRBJ2-3 . TRBV7-9 TGTGCCAGCAGCTTTGCGGATACGCAGTATTTT CASSFADTQYF
. TRBJ1-4 . TRBV28 TGTGCCAGCAGTTTTATCAGGACAGACACCAATGAAAAACTGTTTTTT CASSFIRTDTNEKLFF
once TRBJ2-5 . TRBV6-1 TGTGCCAGCAGTGAAATCAGGGTTGGGTACCAAGAGACCCAGTACTTC CASSEIRVGYQETQYF
. TRBJ2-1 . TRBV5-1 TGCGCCAGCAGCTTAGGACAGAAGTACGATGAGCAGTTCTTC CASSLGQKYDEQFF
. TRBJ1-1 . TRBV5-6 TGTGCCAGCAGCCCCGGACGGGTGGCGAACACTGAAGCTTTCTTT CASSPGRVANTEAFF
. TRBJ2-2 TRBD1 TRBV15 TGTGCCACCAGCATCCTGGGGACAGGGGTGGCCGGGGAGCTGTTTTTT CATSILGTGVAGELFF
. TRBJ2-3 . TRBV28 TGTGCCAGCAGTTTGGAAGGGTTAGTCGCAGATACGCAGTATTTT CASSLEGLVADTQYF
. TRBJ2-7 TRBD2 TRBV7-6 TGTGCCAGCAGCTTAGGCGGGAGTGACCCCTACGAGCAGTACTTC CASSLGGSDPYEQYF
. TRBJ2-7 . TRBV18 TGTGCCAGCTCACCGTTCGAAGAGCGGGTGCTCTACGAGCAGTACTTC CASSPFEERVLYEQYF
. TRBJ2-1 TRBD2 TRBV7-2 TGTGCCAGCAGCTTAGACCCAGGACTAGCGGGAGTAAAGGATGAGCAGTTCTTC CASSLDPGLAGVKDEQFF
. TRBJ2-3 TRBD2 TRBV7-9 TGTGCCAGCAGCTTAACTAGCGGGTTAAGAAGCACAGATACGCAGTATTTT CASSLTSGLRSTDTQYF
. TRBJ2-5 . TRBV5-4 TGTGCCAGCAGCCCAGGCTTACAAGAGACCCAGTACTTC CASSPGLQETQYF
. TRBJ2-7 . TRBV11-2 TGTGCCAGCAGCAACATTGGAATGGCCCCCTACGAGCAGTACTTC CASSNIGMAPYEQYF
few TRBJ2-2 . TRBV6-1 TGTGCCACCCTCTGGGGCACCGGGGAGCTGTTTTTT CATLWGTGELFF
. TRBJ2-1 TRBD2 TRBV27 TGTGCCAGCAGGGGACTAGCGGGAGTCTACGATGAGCAGTTCTTC CASRGLAGVYDEQFF
. TRBJ2-1 . TRBV6-6 TGTGCCAGCAGTTACGTGGGGGCCGCCTACAATGAGCAGTTCTTC CASSYVGAAYNEQFF
. TRBJ2-7 TRBD2 TRBV6-6 TGTGCCAGCAGTTACGCGGCGGGAGGGCAATACGAGCAGTACTTC CASSYAAGGQYEQYF
. TRBJ1-5 . TRBV7-9 TGTGCCAGCAGCTTAGGGGGCTACGGGGATCAGCCCCAGCATTTT CASSLGGYGDQPQHF
. TRBJ2-7 . TRBV7-8 TGTGCCAGCAGCGGCCGGGACCGCTACGAGCAGTACTTC CASSGRDRYEQYF
. TRBJ2-7 . TRBV29-1 TGCAGCGTTGAAGATCAAGGGGTCGAGCAGTACTTC CSVEDQGVEQYF
once TRBJ1-2 TRBD1 TRBV10-2 TGCGCCAGCAGTGCGATCCGGGACAGCTATGGCTACACCTTC CASSAIRDSYGYTF
. TRBJ2-7 TRBD1 TRBV27 TGTGCCAGCAGTTTACGACAGGGATACGAGCAGTACTTC CASSLRQGYEQYF